This TCR beta chain was observed in a study of T cells in tuberculosis. Sequencing of TCR-alpha and TCR-beta chains was unpaired. Clones were read by immunoSEQ multiplex PCR, and TCRdb kept only the in-frame ones, dropping some. The sample has 80,000 to 100,000 clones; roughly 88% are singletons. After thawing and overnight rest, PBMC were stained with GMM-loaded CD1B tetramer, viability dye and anti-CD3 for sorting. C32 glucose monomycolate from Rhodococcus equi was loaded onto the CD1B tetramers. CD14-expressing monocytes were removed from PBMC before cryopreservation and sorting. Tetramer-negative cells, 75,000 to 100,000 per donor, were also sorted. The receptor comes from an adult woman with latent tuberculosis. Specimen: CD1b-GMM tetramer-negative cells sorted from PBMCs.

CDR3 in amino acids: CASSSPHPRTGRVNTEAFF. The CDR3 bases are TGTGCCAGCAGCTCACCACACCCACGGACAGGGCGAGTGAACACTGAAGCTTTCTTT. The rearrangement uses TRBV5-4 and TRBJ1-1, with 8 positions matching TRBD1. Unmatched junction bases numbered 16, after V lost 3 bases and J lost 0 bases. Per the germline V gene, CDR1 is SGHNT and CDR2 is YYREEE (reference sequence). CDR3 length: 19 amino acids.